This is a list of T cell receptor beta chains from one sample in a study of control samples from healthy donors and cancer patients. Generated by immunoSEQ multiplex PCR, the TCRdb table keeps only in-frame clones and is missing some. The sample yields 150,000 to 200,000 clones, approximately 90% seen once. Sequenced sample: blood. Source of these receptors: a man aged 25-40 years in good health. The CDR3 runs from the conserved cysteine through the conserved F or W. The D gene is left open where the match is weak. Size is stated for part of the rows, as once, few or many counts, or as a class when the clone is expanded.

j_call v_call d_call clone_size cdr3_aa cdr3_nt
TRBJ2-3 TRBV5-1 - - CASSLEDTQYF TGCGCCAGCAGCTTGGAAGATACGCAGTATTTT
TRBJ1-6 TRBV27 - - CASSFAGNSPLHF TGTGCCAGCAGTTTTGCGGGGAATTCACCCCTCCACTTT
TRBJ1-1 TRBV19 - - CASSSGTTNTEAFF TGTGCCAGTAGTTCCGGGACAACGAACACTGAAGCTTTCTTT
TRBJ1-2 TRBV27 - - CASSFRQSSRGYTF TGTGCCAGCAGTTTCCGGCAGTCCTCCCGGGGCTACACCTTC
TRBJ2-7 TRBV4-3 TRBD2 - CASSLGAGSSYEQYF TGCGCCAGCAGCCTCGGAGCGGGGAGCTCCTACGAGCAGTACTTC
TRBJ1-3 TRBV18 TRBD1 - CASSPPGQGPGNTIYF TGTGCCAGCTCACCACCGGGACAGGGTCCTGGAAACACCATATATTTT
TRBJ2-1 TRBV4-3 TRBD1 - CASSQDRGKYNEQFF TGCGCCAGCAGCCAAGACAGGGGGAAATACAATGAGCAGTTCTTC
TRBJ2-3 TRBV2 TRBD2 - CASRVGLAGTDTQYF TGTGCCAGCAGGGTGGGGCTAGCGGGGACAGATACGCAGTATTTT
TRBJ2-5 TRBV10-3 - - CAISARGQETQYF TGTGCCATCAGTGCCAGGGGTCAAGAGACCCAGTACTTC
TRBJ1-5 TRBV4-1 TRBD1 - CASSQGQGFKDQPQHF TGCGCCAGCAGCCAGGGACAGGGGTTTAAGGATCAGCCCCAGCATTTT
TRBJ1-6 TRBV9 TRBD1 - CASSARTGGTSPLHF TGTGCCAGCAGCGCCCGGACAGGGGGCACTTCACCCCTCCACTTT
TRBJ2-1 TRBV19 TRBD2 - CASSIESGRLEQFF TGTGCCAGTAGTATAGAGTCCGGGAGGCTCGAGCAGTTCTTC
TRBJ2-5 TRBV5-5 - - CASGGGQETQYF TGTGCCAGCGGGGGCGGCCAAGAGACCCAGTACTTC
TRBJ1-2 TRBV5-1 - - CASSPGVRGEGRYGYTF TGCGCCAGCAGCCCGGGGGTTCGGGGGGAAGGACGCTATGGCTACACCTTC
TRBJ2-2 TRBV5-1 - - CASSSTGFNTGELFF TGCGCCAGCAGCTCGACAGGTTTTAACACCGGGGAGCTGTTTTTT
TRBJ1-1 TRBV20-1 - once CSASGVTGGNTEAFF TGCAGTGCTAGTGGGGTCACGGGAGGGAACACTGAAGCTTTCTTT
TRBJ1-3 TRBV29-1 TRBD1 - CSVGTGGGNTIYF TGCAGCGTTGGGACAGGGGGTGGAAACACCATATATTTT
TRBJ1-2 TRBV4-1 - - CASSQEGYGYTF TGCGCCAGCAGCCAAGAGGGGTATGGCTACACCTTC
TRBJ2-2 TRBV29-1 - - CSVTEAGELFF TGCAGCGTTACAGAGGCCGGGGAGCTGTTTTTT
TRBJ2-7 TRBV29-1 - - CSASNSYEQYF TGCAGCGCTAGTAACTCCTACGAGCAGTACTTC
TRBJ1-5 TRBV2 - - CASSEDFVGASQPQHF TGTGCCAGCAGTGAAGATTTCGTGGGGGCAAGTCAGCCCCAGCATTTT
TRBJ2-3 TRBV24-1 TRBD1 - CATSDFPPRGGTGGTDTQYF TGTGCCACCAGTGATTTCCCTCCCCGGGGCGGGACAGGGGGCACAGATACGCAGTATTTT
TRBJ2-3 TRBV5-1 TRBD1 - CASSMTGEGVDTQYF TGCGCCAGCAGCATGACAGGGGAAGGGGTAGATACGCAGTATTTT
TRBJ2-7 TRBV2 TRBD1 - CASRDRQGEHEQYF TGTGCCAGCAGGGATAGACAGGGGGAGCACGAGCAGTACTTC